In this sample, the clone carrying this T cell receptor beta chain turned up once. The CDR3 is 16 residues long. The germline CDR1 and CDR2 sequences are MNHNS and SASEGT. Losses at the gene ends were 3 bases for V and 2 bases for J; bases not matched to a gene: 8. The entry originates in a study of blood T cell repertoires in COVID-19. About the research overall: Italy, Spain and the United States were the sources of the convalescent and acute COVID-19 samples.

Data came from immunoSEQ multiplex PCR; TCRdb stores just in-frame clones and leaves some out. The sample lists fewer than 250,000 clones; almost 85% were seen once. The chain is built from TRBV6-1 and TRBJ2-5; 8 bases are a match to TRBD1. The sequenced sample consisted of peripheral blood. This clonotype originated in a man aged 45 to 65 with acute or convalescent COVID-19. DNA for the CDR3: TGTGCCAGCAGTGATTTAGGACAGGGAGGTCAAGAGACCCAGTACTTC. It yields the protein CASSDLGQGGQETQYF.